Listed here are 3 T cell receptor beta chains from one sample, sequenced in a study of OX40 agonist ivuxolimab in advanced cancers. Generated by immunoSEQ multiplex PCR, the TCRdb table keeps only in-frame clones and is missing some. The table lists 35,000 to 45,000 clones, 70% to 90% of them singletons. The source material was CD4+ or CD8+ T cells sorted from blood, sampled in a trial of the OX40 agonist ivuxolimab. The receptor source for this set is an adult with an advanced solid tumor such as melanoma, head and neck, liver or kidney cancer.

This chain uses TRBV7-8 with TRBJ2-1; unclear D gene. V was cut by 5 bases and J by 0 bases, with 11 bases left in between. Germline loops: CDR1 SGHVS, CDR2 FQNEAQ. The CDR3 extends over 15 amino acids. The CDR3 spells CASSQPGLSYNEQFF. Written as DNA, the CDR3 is TGTGCCAGCAGCCAACCGGGCCTCTCCTACAATGAGCAGTTCTTC.

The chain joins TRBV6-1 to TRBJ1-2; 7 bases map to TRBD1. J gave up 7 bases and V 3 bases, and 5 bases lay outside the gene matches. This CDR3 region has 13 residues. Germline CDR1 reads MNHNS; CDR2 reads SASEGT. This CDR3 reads CASSDHRGGGYTF. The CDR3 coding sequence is TGTGCCAGCAGTGATCACAGGGGTGGTGGCTACACCTTC.

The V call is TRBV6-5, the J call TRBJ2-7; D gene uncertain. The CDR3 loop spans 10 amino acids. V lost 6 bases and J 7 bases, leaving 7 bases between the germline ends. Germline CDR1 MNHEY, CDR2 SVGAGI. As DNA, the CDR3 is TGTGCCAGCAGCGATTGGGAGCAGTACTTC. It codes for CASSDWEQYF.